This T cell receptor (beta chain) is from a study of control samples from healthy donors and cancer patients (dated by TCRdb to the early 2020s). About this clone: There is no known antigen for this receptor. The record has no base qualities; no much larger clone is one base away.

From the cysteine through the phenylalanine, the CDR3 covers 14 amino acids. Solely the CDR3 DNA is kept, with 42 bases framed from the first base. CDR1 LNHDA and CDR2 SQIVND are derived from the germline V gene (reference sequence). The junction shows trimming of 4 bases on V and 3 bases on J, plus 12 bases between the germline ends. The library was obtained by the immunoSEQ multiplex PCR assay. Sourced from immuneACCESS, this table was stored by TCRdb with only in-frame sequences that have V and J called. A share of the clones is absent; for the studies checked, an unresolved V gene accounts for under half, and the remainder has no known explanation. The sample records 150,000 to 200,000 clones, roughly 88% of which are singletons. Of the sample, approximately 1.8% is held by the ten largest clones.

The sequence links TRBV19 to TRBJ1-2; TRBD1 is a possible D gene, resting on 5 matching bases. Source material: blood. This sequence was found in a man aged 18 to 35 in good health. Read as DNA, the sequence is TGTGCCAGTAGTAGTGGTGTAGGGGACTATGGCTACACCTTC. Its protein product is CASSSGVGDYGYTF.